These T cell receptor beta chains were read from a single sample in a study of tumor and adjacent non-tumor tissue in lung cancer. TCRdb analysed the multiplex PCR reads with MiXCR anew, one entry per CDR3 protein. The data show 90,000 to 100,000 distinct CDR3 sequences, about 80% seen once. Material for sequencing was distant non-tumor lung tissue. All receptors come from a man in his 60s with small cell lung cancer. CDR3s include the opening cysteine and the closing phenylalanine or tryptophan. Where a row states a size, it is once, few, many or the class of an expanded clone; other rows omit it.

>TRBV6-5|few|TRBJ2-2
CTSSYSNPGTGELFF
>TRBV29-1|.|TRBJ2-1
CRVGWRGDSYNEQLF
>TRBV6-6|.|TRBJ2-5
CASMGLAGDETQYF
>TRBV6-2/TRBV6-3|many|TRBJ2-3
CASSYGGFSTDTQYF
>TRBV29-1|.|TRBJ2-2
CSVVAVAAKTRELFF
>TRBV11-2|once|TRBJ2-5
CASSWLGEIQYF
>TRBV20-1|.|TRBJ2-3
CSDGVRYTDTQYF
>TRBV11-3|once|TRBJ1-5
CANSTYQPQHF
>TRBV5-5|.|TRBJ2-1
CASSFLGTYDEQFF
>TRBV10-3|.|TRBJ1-3
CAISGGPSSGNAIYF
>TRBV11-3|.|TRBJ2-3
CTGSHPRGTQYF
>TRBV29-1|many|TRBJ2-5
CSVVNGGEFGETQYF
>TRBV24-1|many|TRBJ2-7
CATSDRGTSGSYEQYF
>TRBV11-3|.|TRBJ2-2
CDSSLTAGVVTWVLFF
>TRBV7-8|.|TRBJ1-2
CASSLDRGQAKYRYTF
>TRBV20-1|.|TRBJ2-2
CSARDIVWTREQFF
>TRBV5-6|.|TRBJ2-5
CASSLKGQGITETQYF
>TRBV6-6|once|TRBJ2-7
CTNSSATGSTYEQYF
>TRBV11-1|.|TRBJ2-1
CVSSLALAAKNEQLF
>TRBV11-2|.|TRBJ1-1
CASSPWEARITEAFF
>TRBV11-3|.|TRBJ2-1
CASSLDGVGLTGIGEQFF
>TRBV12-3/TRBV12-4|.|.
CTSRPAGGPRSQYF
>TRBV29-1|medium-sized|TRBJ2-3
CSVDAAVTDTQYF
>TRBV12-5|.|TRBJ2-2
CTAWDRNTGELFF
>TRBV7-9|few|TRBJ1-2
CASSLQGADYGYTF
>TRBV6-6|.|TRBJ2-2
CANSPGTEELFF
>TRBV29-1|.|TRBJ2-5
CSVRDSGRVEIQYF
>TRBV11-2|.|TRBJ1-1
CASSPKQAEAFF
>TRBV11-2|.|TRBJ2-3
CTNSLDWTDTQYF
>TRBV6-1|.|TRBJ2-3
CASSESRGPYDTDTQYF
>TRBV11-2|.|TRBJ2-1
CAISLEEFATGGYMAEQLF
>TRBV12-3/TRBV12-4|.|TRBJ2-2
CSSSFPGIDTGELFF
>TRBV20-1|many|TRBJ2-3
CSAEIAGVSTDTQYF
>TRBV4-2|medium-sized|TRBJ2-5
CASSQAGGQETQYF
>TRBV12-3/TRBV12-4|once|TRBJ2-5
CASSPCNGGQETQYF
>TRBV29-1|.|TRBJ1-4
CSVGTGGFRGEKLFF
>TRBV5-1|few|TRBJ2-3
CASSLFGVSTDRPYF
>TRBV6-5|.|TRBJ1-3
CVSSYSMGGGGSGNTIYF
>TRBV6-1|.|TRBJ2-7
CATSGELPYEQYF
>TRBV6-2/TRBV6-3|.|TRBJ1-4
CASRFDSVYEKLFF
>TRBV6-5|.|TRBJ2-7
CASCPGTVGNEQYF
>TRBV20-1|.|TRBJ2-5
CSAWERGTKTQYF
>TRBV6-5|.|TRBJ2-1
CVSSYFIPGLAGVYNEQFF
>TRBV12-3/TRBV12-4|.|TRBJ2-1
CASSIVGLTYNEQIF
>TRBV5-4|many|TRBJ2-7
CASSALGADPRLEQYF
>TRBV11-2|.|TRBJ2-1
CASSLVRAESSYNEQFF
>TRBV20-1|.|TRBJ2-2
CSARRSGGAITEELFF
>TRBV11-2|.|TRBJ2-1
CASILDAGLVEHFF
>TRBV28|.|TRBJ1-2
CASSLEGRNYGYIF
>TRBV6-1|.|TRBJ2-5
CASSEASEEVTQYF
>TRBV5-6|few|TRBJ2-1
CASRDMVDGEQFF